These 15 T cell receptor beta chains were all obtained from the same sample, sequenced in a study of beta chain features in type 1 diabetes listed by TCRdb under 2018. The study at large found these results: In all four CD4+ subsets, TCRB CDR3 length was moderately but significantly shorter in type 1 diabetes patients.

Their cognate antigens are unknown. Preparation of the library involved the immunoSEQ multiplex PCR assay. The High Capacity cDNA Reverse Transcription Kit was used to reverse transcribe all of the isolated RNA, meaning that expressed TCRB transcripts were what got sequenced. TCRdb retrieved this table from immuneACCESS and kept in-frame rearrangements only. Not all clones are present; in checked studies, unresolved V genes account for under half, and no reason is known for the remainder. The sample yields 300,000 to 350,000 clones; about a tenth were counted once. The ten largest clones take up over 0.95% of the sample. Sequenced input: central memory CD4+ T cells from blood. These receptors were taken from a man aged 25-40 years with type 1 diabetes.

This chain uses TRBV10-3 with TRBJ1-1; a weak D match, TRBD1 (5 bases). Trimming left V 0 bases short and J 4 bases short, with 15 bases between. The CDR3 runs 16 residues. Germline-derived CDR1 and CDR2 are ENHRY and SYGVKD. The CDR3 nucleotides read TGTGCCATCAGTGAGTCGAACGGGGCCTGGGGCACTGAAGCTTTCTTT. Encoded protein: CAISESNGAWGTEAFF.

This clone was picked up many times. The genes are TRBV19 and TRBJ2-3, with TRBD1 matching 10 bases. Germline lookup yields CDR1 LNHDA and CDR2 SQIVND (reference sequence). The junction had 7 bases not matched to a gene; V was cut back by 7 bases and J by 6 bases. The CDR3 totals 14 residues. CDR3 protein: CASTGQGMGDTQYF. CDR3 DNA: TGTGCCAGTACGGGACAGGGGATGGGCGATACGCAGTATTTT.

About this clone: The same CDR3 also results from other DNA sequences found in this sample. The gene calls are TRBV10-3 and TRBJ1-1; D may be TRBD1 (6 bases). V lost 2 bases and J 0 bases, leaving 10 bases between the germline ends. Per germline, CDR1 ENHRY and CDR2 SYGVKD. This CDR3 comprises 15 residues. CDR3 sequence reads: CAISENGQMNTEAFF. In DNA form, the CDR3 reads TGTGCCATCAGTGAGAATGGACAGATGAACACTGAAGCTTTCTTT.

The chain has TRBV28 and TRBJ2-1, with a weak D call TRBD1 (5 bases). Germline V CDR1 and CDR2: MDHEN, SYDVKM. V lost 5 bases and J lost 10, with 12 bases in between. The CDR3 is made up of 12 amino acids. CDR3 region: CASSRTWTEQFF. The CDR3 bases are TGTGCCAGCAGTCGAACCTGGACAGAGCAGTTCTTC.

This clone was observed at least ten times. Other DNA sequences of this sample code for an identical CDR3. The chain uses TRBV14 and TRBJ1-1; the D is unclear. The CDR3 runs 15 residues. Looked up from germline, CDR1 is SGHDN and CDR2 is FVKESK. V was pared by 1 base and J by 3 bases, with 12 bases between. The CDR3 reads CASSQVAGADTEAFF. The CDR3 region has the DNA TGTGCCAGCAGCCAAGTGGCCGGTGCGGACACTGAAGCTTTCTTT.

The V gene is TRBV11-2, the J gene TRBJ2-5; 8 bases align to TRBD1. This CDR3 has 16 residues. Germline V gives CDR1 SGHAT, CDR2 FQNNGV. V lost 5 bases, J lost 5 bases, and 13 bases stayed unmatched. CDR3 residues: CASSPRLGQGGETQYF. CDR3 DNA sequence: TGTGCCAGCAGCCCCCGCCTAGGACAGGGAGGCGAGACCCAGTACTTC.

The chain recombines TRBV18 with TRBJ1-3, with D possibly matching TRBD1 (6 bases). Germline V CDR1 and CDR2: KGHSH, LQKENI. The germline V and J ends were trimmed by 2 bases and 1 base, with 6 bases remaining between them. The CDR3 is 14 amino acids. CDR3 sequence: CASSPDRSGNTIYF. DNA for the CDR3: TGTGCCAGCTCACCAGACAGGTCTGGAAACACCATATATTTT.

This clone occurred a few times. The CDR3 DNA is TGTGCCAGCAGGTTCATCCGGGACAATGAGCAGTTCTTC. This sequence encodes CASRFIRDNEQFF. The chain couples TRBV11-2 to TRBJ2-1, with D unclear. Germline V gives CDR1 SGHAT, CDR2 FQNNGV. V dropped 6 bases and J dropped 5 bases, with 11 bases sitting between them. This CDR3 has 13 residues.

J is TRBJ1-1 and V is TRBV9; maybe TRBD1 (5 bases). There are 13 residues in the CDR3. Trimming took 4 bases from V and 8 from J, leaving 15 bases between them. Germline V gives CDR1 SGDLS, CDR2 YYNGEE. The CDR3 DNA is TGTGCCAGCAGCTCCCAGCAGGGTCTCGAAGCTTTCTTT. It encodes CASSSQQGLEAFF.

This clone turned up a few times. The gene calls are TRBV11-3 and TRBJ2-3; weak D call: TRBD2 (6 bases). Trimming pared 1 base from V and 7 bases from J, leaving 9 bases between. CDR1 and CDR2 from the germline V gene are SGHNT and YENEEA. The CDR3 is 13 residues long. The chain's CDR3 is CASSLGGDNTQYF. CDR3 nucleotides: TGTGCCAGCAGCTTAGGCGGGGATAATACGCAGTATTTT.

A remark on this clone: The junction differs from germline at one of its ends, possibly a read error. V usage is TRBV7-7 and J usage is TRBJ2-5; 12 bases agree with TRBD2. The germline V gene encodes CDR1 SSHAT and CDR2 FNYEAQ (reference sequence). This CDR3 is 17 amino acids long. CDR3 sequence reads: CASSLGRGLAGQETQYF. As DNA, the CDR3 is TGTGCTAGCAGCTTAGGTAGAGGACTAGCGGGACAAGAGACCCAGTACTTC. Filled out from reference TRBV7-7 and TRBJ2-5, the complete variable domain reads GAGVSQSPRYKVTKRGQDVTLRCDPISSHATLYWYQQALGQGPEFLTYFNYEAQPDKSGLPSDRFSAERPEGSISTLTIQRTEQRDSAMYRCASSLGRGLAGQETQYFGPGTRLLVL.

This clone was found many times. J is TRBJ2-7 and V is TRBV11-2; the match to TRBD2 covers 9 bases. V was pared by 4 bases and J by 4 bases, with 8 bases of the junction left unmatched. This CDR3 has 15 residues. CDR1 SGHAT and CDR2 FQNNGV come from the germline V gene. This CDR3 is CASSWGLAGPYEQYF. The DNA for the CDR3 is TGTGCCAGCAGCTGGGGGCTAGCGGGGCCTTACGAGCAGTACTTC.

This chain uses TRBV5-1 with TRBJ1-3, with 11 positions matching TRBD1. V lost 0 bases, J lost 0 bases, and 8 bases stayed unmatched. Germline-derived CDR1 and CDR2 are SGHRS and YFSETQ. The CDR3 spans 19 residues. The chain's CDR3 is CASSLVDRGPDGSGNTIYF. The CDR3 bases are TGCGCCAGCAGCTTGGTGGACAGGGGGCCCGACGGCTCTGGAAACACCATATATTTT.

The genes are TRBV20-1 and TRBJ1-4; D not resolved. Looked up from germline, CDR1 is DFQATT and CDR2 is SNEGSKA (reference sequence). Trimming pared 5 bases from V and 4 bases from J, leaving 5 bases between. This CDR3 has 11 amino acids. The CDR3 nucleotides are TGCAGTGCTTGGAGTAATGAAAAACTGTTTTTT. Translation: CSAWSNEKLFF.

This clone was recorded a few times. The gene calls are TRBV6-5 and TRBJ2-2; D unclear. Trimming pared 6 bases from V and 1 base from J, leaving 6 bases between. Germline V gene data show CDR1 as MNHEY and CDR2 as SVGAGI. The CDR3 has 13 amino acids. The chain's CDR3 is CASRTENTGELFF. The CDR3 nucleotides read TGTGCCAGCAGAACAGAGAACACCGGGGAGCTGTTTTTT.